The entry that follows covers one T cell receptor beta chain sequence. In the original workflow: It was from reference gene primer amplification that nucleated cell counts were estimated. The table came from immunoSEQ multiplex PCR; TCRdb's copy has only in-frame clones and leaves some out. The V and J calls and clone size are taken from that table; D and trimming were inferred from the DNA. Of more than 35,000 clones in the sample, around 90% were seen once. The junction had 8 bases not matched to a gene; V was cut back by 3 bases and J by 0 bases. Germline lookup yields CDR1 LNHDA and CDR2 SQIVND (reference sequence). The CDR3 is 18 residues long. The record originates from a study of blood T cell repertoires in COVID-19. As for the study in general: There were acute and convalescent COVID-19 samples, and they came from the United States, Italy and Spain.

The TCR was taken from a woman in her twenties or thirties in a cohort sampled during active COVID-19. The sequencing sample was made of peripheral blood. The V gene is TRBV19, the J gene TRBJ2-3; 11 bases align to TRBD2. The CDR3 bases are TGTGCCAGTAGTATTGCGAGTAGCGGGAGGGCTAGCACAGATACGCAGTATTTT. Translation gives CASSIASSGRASTDTQYF.